A single sample is the source of the 13 T cell receptor beta chains below, sequenced in a study of blood T cell repertoires in COVID-19. Using immunoSEQ multiplex PCR, the repertoire was profiled, and TCRdb retains in-frame clones only, with some absent. The sample comprises about 140,000 clones, 70% to 90% of which are singletons, and 1.8% rests with the top ten. The sequencing input was peripheral blood. The receptors originated from a man in his 70s with acute or convalescent COVID-19.

V usage is TRBV9 and J usage is TRBJ2-1; D possibly corresponds to TRBD2 (6 bases). CDR3 length: 19 residues. V gave up 3 bases and J gave up 0 bases, with 22 bases separating them. CDR1 is SGDLS and CDR2 is YYNGEE in the germline V gene. The CDR3, as DNA: TGTGCCAGCAGCGCTCGTGAATTTAGCGGTGCCAGCTCCTACAATGAGCAGTTCTTC. Its protein is CASSAREFSGASSYNEQFF.

The chain recombines TRBV5-1 with TRBJ1-1; 8 bases map to TRBD1. The length of the CDR3 is 13 residues. Germline trimming cut 5 bases from V and 3 bases from J; bases unmatched to any gene: 3. The germline CDR1 and CDR2 sequences are SGHRS and YFSETQ. The CDR3 is CASRQQGDTEAFF. Written as DNA, the CDR3 is TGCGCCAGCAGACAACAGGGGGACACTGAAGCTTTCTTT.

V is TRBV19 and J is TRBJ2-5; 10 bases agree with TRBD1. Germline trimming cut 8 bases from V and 5 bases from J; bases unmatched to any gene: 11. The germline V gene has CDR1 LNHDA and CDR2 SQIVND (reference sequence). The CDR3 runs 15 residues. Here the CDR3 DNA reads TGTGCCAGTGGACCGGTGACAGGGGGCTATGAGACCCAGTACTTC. Its translation is CASGPVTGGYETQYF.

The gene calls are TRBV14 and TRBJ2-1; no clear D gene. This CDR3 region has 13 residues. Germline CDR1 is SGHDN and CDR2 is FVKESK. With 0 bases removed from V and 4 bases from J, the gap between germline ends came to 4 bases. Here the CDR3 DNA reads TGTGCCAGCAGCCAAGATACTTACAATGAGCAGTTCTTC. This codes for CASSQDTYNEQFF.

The chain carries TRBV29-1 and TRBJ2-2, with 7 nucleotides matching TRBD1. CDR1 is SQVTM, CDR2 ANQGSEA, per germline. The J segment lost 3 bases and the V segment lost 6 bases, leaving 7 bases of the junction unmatched. The CDR3 consists of 14 residues. CDR3 in amino acids: CSVDRVGHTGELFF. CDR3 bases: TGCAGCGTAGACAGGGTGGGTCACACCGGGGAGCTGTTTTTT.

The chain has TRBV5-1 and TRBJ2-1; D is possibly TRBD2 (6 bases). This CDR3 contains 15 residues. The germline V and J ends were trimmed by 1 base and 6 bases, with 14 bases remaining between them. CDR1 SGHRS and CDR2 YFSETQ come from the germline V gene. CDR3 DNA sequence: TGCGCCAGCAGCTTGACGAACCGCGGGGCCAATGAGCAGTTCTTC. It is translated as CASSLTNRGANEQFF.

This clone came up a few times. J is TRBJ1-1 and V is TRBV2; D is undetermined. CDR1 and CDR2 from the germline V gene are SNHLY and FYNNEI. Deletions cut 6 bases from V and 4 bases from J, with 9 bases between. The CDR3 contains 12 residues. DNA of the CDR3: TGTGCCAGCAGGAGCCGTCGCACTGAAGCTTTCTTT. It codes for CASRSRRTEAFF.

As for this clone: Different DNA sequences within this sample yield the same CDR3. J is TRBJ1-6 and V is TRBV5-5; TRBD1 agrees at 7 bases. The V segment lost 1 base and the J segment 7 bases; nucleotides outside the gene matches: 2. The germline gives CDR1 SGHKS, CDR2 YYEKEE (reference sequence). The CDR3 loop spans 14 amino acids. CDR3: CASSLTGENSPLHF. As DNA, the CDR3 is TGTGCCAGCAGCTTGACAGGGGAAAATTCACCCCTCCACTTT.

The chain is built from TRBV5-1 and TRBJ1-6, with 8 positions matching TRBD1. V lost 4 bases to trimming and J lost 6 bases; unmatched junction nucleotides: 6. The CDR3 consists of 15 residues. Germline V gene lookup returns CDR1 SGHRS and CDR2 YFSETQ. The CDR3 nucleotides are TGCGCCAGCAGCACCGGACAGGGCGGTAATTCACCCCTCCACTTT. Its translation is CASSTGQGGNSPLHF.

The CDR3 DNA reads TGCGCCAGCACCCCCTTGGGGGGTTCGTGGGAGCAGTACTTC. Translating it yields CASTPLGGSWEQYF. V and J are TRBV5-1 and TRBJ2-7; D perhaps matches TRBD2 (6 bases). Germline CDR1 SGHRS, CDR2 YFSETQ. V shed 6 bases and J shed 7 bases, with 20 bases lying between them. The CDR3 contains 14 residues.

DNA for the CDR3: TGTGCTAGTGGTCGACAGGGGGTTTCCTACAATGAGCAGTTCTTC. The encoded protein is CASGRQGVSYNEQFF. The V and J genes are TRBV12-5 and TRBJ2-1; TRBD1 matches 9 bases. The length of the CDR3 is 15 residues. Germline CDR1 is LGHNT and CDR2 is FRNRAP. V gave up 5 bases and J gave up 1 base; unmatched junction bases: 3.

V usage is TRBV6-5 and J usage is TRBJ1-2; TRBD1 aligns across 9 bases. The CDR3 totals 12 residues. Germline values: CDR1 MNHEY, CDR2 SVGAGI. After removal of 4 bases from V and 8 bases from J, the junction contained 2 bases not matched to a gene. The CDR3 DNA reads as TGTGCCAGCAGTTGGGGACAGGGCGGCTACACCTTC. This translates into CASSWGQGGYTF.

This chain joins TRBV6-1 and TRBJ1-4; 7 bases line up with TRBD1. Unmatched junction bases numbered 7, after V lost 3 bases and J lost 6 bases. The CDR3 runs 15 residues. Germline-derived CDR1 and CDR2 are MNHNS and SASEGT. CDR3 region: CASSEDVTGYEKLFF. The CDR3, as DNA: TGTGCCAGCAGTGAGGATGTGACAGGGTATGAAAAACTGTTTTTT.